This TCR beta chain was identified in a study of Ad26.COV2.S vaccination and SARS-CoV-2 variants. Germline loops: CDR1 SGHVS, CDR2 FNYEAQ. V was cut by 1 base and J by 1 base, with 19 bases left in between. The CDR3 spans 18 residues. Some clones are missing from TCRdb's copy, which holds only in-frame ones; the method was immunoSEQ multiplex PCR. The repertoire holds about 350,000 clones, with roughly 90% as singletons. Treatment here: around 19 received Ad26.COV2.S at low or high dose, single or two shots; about five received placebo; per-sample allocation not given. Collection of samples fell on day 63 after the first vaccine or placebo injection.

This clonotype was obtained from a person aged 18-60 years who received the Ad26.COV2.S COVID-19 vaccine or a placebo. J is TRBJ1-1 and V is TRBV7-6; D gene ambiguous. The sample consisted of peripheral blood, taken in a trial of Ad26.COV2.S vaccine versus placebo. The CDR3 nucleotides are TGTGCCAGCAGCTTAGGGTTGAGGTCGACAACCAAGAACACTGAAGCTTTCTTT. Protein: CASSLGLRSTTKNTEAFF.